One and the same sample provided the 32 T cell receptor beta chains below, sequenced in a study of T cells expressing NK-cell markers. TCRdb reworked the 5' RACE reads into one entry per CDR3 protein, no DNA. Its clone listing holds about 440,000 distinct CDR3 sequences. Source material: blood T cells: a sorted CD56 or NKG2C T cell subset, CD4+ or CD8+ T cells, or bulk PBMC T cells (not recorded which). The receptors shown here come from a woman between 18 and 70 years old in good health.

This chain's CDR3 is CASSQYARDRDYEQYF. The V gene is TRBV23-1, the J gene TRBJ2-7; TCRdb picks TRBD1, but there is no DNA to check that call. TRBV23-1 is an ORF for which the function is uncertain. The CDR3 sequence is 16 residues long.

The chain couples TRBV3-1 to TRBJ1-1; TCRdb picks TRBD1, but there is no DNA to check that call. In germline, CDR1 is LGHDT, CDR2 YNNKEL (reference sequence). The CDR3 extends over 13 amino acids. Here the CDR3 reads CASSHRGWTEAFF.

V is TRBV10-3 and J is TRBJ1-2. Germline-derived CDR1 and CDR2 are ENHRY and SYGVKD. The length of the CDR3 is 15 residues. The CDR3 reads CAISDTGRNNYGYTF.

The V call is TRBV5-1, the J call TRBJ2-7; checking the TCRdb D call of TRBD1 is not possible without DNA. Germline V gene sequence: CDR1 SGHRS, CDR2 YFSETQ. CDR3 length: 15 amino acids. Here the CDR3 reads CASSPQGPPSYEQYF.

The chain employs TRBV7-2 and TRBJ1-6; TCRdb selects TRBD1, and the lack of DNA leaves this call unchecked. Germline V gene sequence: CDR1 SGHTA, CDR2 FQGNSA. The CDR3 is 15 amino acids. This chain's CDR3 is CASSSIPGDYSPLHF.

The V and J genes are TRBV11-2 and TRBJ2-1; TCRdb lists TRBD2, though no DNA is available to test this call. This CDR3 spans 12 amino acids. The germline V gene has CDR1 SGHAT and CDR2 FQNNGV. This chain's CDR3 is CASSRLVGEQFF.

The chain couples TRBV18 to TRBJ2-3; as DNA is missing, the TRBD1 call by TCRdb cannot be tested. The CDR3 contains 15 residues. Germline V gene sequence: CDR1 KGHSH, CDR2 LQKENI. The CDR3 here is CASSGGLPSTDTQYF.

The genes are TRBV5-1 and TRBJ1-4. This CDR3 is 16 amino acids long. CDR1 SGHRS and CDR2 YFSETQ come from the germline V gene. The CDR3: CASTDEVGATNEKLFF.

The V call is TRBV7-2, the J call TRBJ1-3. Per germline, CDR1 SGHTA and CDR2 FQGNSA. The CDR3 is 14 amino acids. CDR3 residues: CASSPHLTGNTIYF.

The chain is built from TRBV20-1 and TRBJ2-1; the TCRdb D gene call, TRBD2, has no DNA to confirm it. The germline V gene has CDR1 DFQATT and CDR2 SNEGSKA (reference sequence). The length of the CDR3 is 14 residues. CDR3 protein: CSASSGRPGNEQFF.

This rearrangement joins TRBV7-2 to TRBJ2-7; the TRBD2 assignment by TCRdb is unverifiable without DNA. CDR3 length: 15 amino acids. Looked up from germline, CDR1 is SGHTA and CDR2 is FQGNSA. The CDR3: CASSFGLAGEFEQYF.

This sequence joins TRBV3-1 and TRBJ2-6. Germline V gene lookup returns CDR1 LGHDT and CDR2 YNNKEL (reference sequence). The length of the CDR3 is 15 residues. CDR3 amino acids: CASQPHHSGANVLTF.

This chain joins TRBV7-9 and TRBJ2-5; TCRdb selects TRBD1, and the lack of DNA leaves this call unchecked. The CDR3 consists of 15 residues. Germline assignment: CDR1 SEHNR and CDR2 FQNEAQ (reference sequence). The CDR3 is CASSRGNKKQETQYF.

The chain carries TRBV5-5 and TRBJ1-5; with no DNA, the TCRdb D assignment of TRBD1 cannot be verified. The CDR3 has 14 residues. Germline V lookup: CDR1 SGHKS, CDR2 YYEKEE (reference sequence). The CDR3 sequence: CASRPQGRNQPQHF.

This chain connects TRBV5-5 to TRBJ2-2; TCRdb's D call, TRBD1, is unchecked because there is no DNA. Germline CDR1 is SGHKS and CDR2 is YYEKEE (reference sequence). There are 17 residues in the CDR3. CDR3 region: CASSAPVGHENTGELFF.

This chain connects TRBV20-1 to TRBJ2-7; TCRdb picks TRBD1, but there is no DNA to check that call. The CDR3 is 11 amino acids. CDR1 and CDR2 from the germline V gene are DFQATT and SNEGSKA (reference sequence). The chain's CDR3 is CSASTGYGQYF.

The V and J genes are TRBV29-1 and TRBJ2-1. The CDR3 sequence is 15 residues long. Germline-derived CDR1 and CDR2 are SQVTM and ANQGSEA. CDR3 amino acids: CSVIVSPSSYNEQFF.

This chain joins TRBV19 and TRBJ1-4; TCRdb's D call of TRBD1 is untestable without DNA. Per germline, CDR1 LNHDA and CDR2 SQIVND (reference sequence). The CDR3 spans 15 residues. The CDR3 loop is CASTIGLGAGEKLFF.

CDR3 region: CSASPGAGALQETQYF. The chain couples TRBV20-1 to TRBJ2-5; TCRdb outputs TRBD1, but without DNA this stays unchecked. Germline assignment: CDR1 DFQATT and CDR2 SNEGSKA (reference sequence). This CDR3 is 16 amino acids long.

The chain recombines TRBV7-9 with TRBJ1-2. CDR3 length: 14 residues. The germline CDR1 and CDR2 sequences are SEHNR and FQNEAQ (reference sequence). The CDR3 loop is CASFLLPTNYGYTF.

The chain is built from TRBV6-2 or TRBV6-3 and TRBJ2-5; TCRdb's D call, TRBD1, is unchecked because there is no DNA. Germline V lookup: CDR1 MNHEY, CDR2 SVGEGT. The CDR3 is made up of 12 amino acids. The CDR3 sequence is CATGTGQETQYF.

The genes are TRBV30 and TRBJ1-1; checking the TCRdb D call of TRBD1 is not possible without DNA. Germline assignment: CDR1 GTSNPN and CDR2 SVGIG (reference sequence). This CDR3 is built from 13 residues. Here the CDR3 reads CAYLGQLNTEAFF.

This chain links TRBV10-3 with TRBJ1-3; TCRdb's D call of TRBD1 is untestable without DNA. The CDR3 has 14 residues. The V gene's germline CDR1 is ENHRY and CDR2 SYGVKD. The CDR3 here is CAMGPNTSGNTIYF.

V usage is TRBV28 and J usage is TRBJ2-1; TCRdb's assignment of TRBD1 cannot be checked, as there is no DNA. Looked up from germline, CDR1 is MDHEN and CDR2 is SYDVKM. The CDR3 sequence is 15 residues long. CDR3 in amino acids: CASSFPGQRTNEQFF.

The rearrangement joins TRBV20-1 to TRBJ2-7. Germline CDR1 reads DFQATT; CDR2 reads SNEGSKA (reference sequence). The CDR3 is 14 residues long. CDR3 loop: CSARGIIGIYEQYF.

The V call is TRBV20-1, the J call TRBJ2-2; TCRdb indicates TRBD1, and absent DNA this call remains unverified. The CDR3 totals 12 residues. The germline gives CDR1 DFQATT, CDR2 SNEGSKA (reference sequence). CDR3 protein: CSARGGDGELFF.

The chain recombines TRBV4-1 with TRBJ1-3. The germline V gene has CDR1 MGHRA and CDR2 YSYEKL. CDR3 size: 14 residues. The CDR3 protein is CASSQAAYGNTIYF.

The chain employs TRBV20-1 and TRBJ2-1; lacking DNA, the TRBD2 call made by TCRdb goes unchecked. CDR1 and CDR2 (germline): DFQATT, SNEGSKA (reference sequence). The CDR3 spans 17 residues. The CDR3 reads CSASHRRLAGVYNEQFF.

The rearrangement links TRBV4-3 to TRBJ2-1. The CDR3 consists of 17 residues. Germline-derived CDR1 and CDR2 are LGHNA and YSLEER. The CDR3 loop reads CASSQDLGESSYNEQFF.

This chain joins TRBV20-1 and TRBJ1-4; TCRdb picks TRBD1, but there is no DNA to check that call. CDR3 size: 12 residues. Germline CDR1 is DFQATT and CDR2 is SNEGSKA (reference sequence). The CDR3 protein is CSATRSGVVLFF.

The chain links TRBV28 to TRBJ2-3. Germline loops: CDR1 MDHEN, CDR2 SYDVKM. This CDR3 has 12 residues. The CDR3 sequence: CASIALGNTQYF.

V is TRBV7-9 and J is TRBJ1-5. The CDR3 length is 16 residues. The germline CDR1 and CDR2 sequences are SEHNR and FQNEAQ (reference sequence). CDR3 region: CATSLQNLYGNQPQHF. The full variable domain, completed using reference TRBV7-9 and TRBJ1-5, is DTGVSQNPRHKITKRGQNVTFRCDPISEHNRLYWYRQTLGQGPEFLTYFQNEAQLEKSRLLSDRFSAERPKGSFSTLEIQRTEQGDSAMYLCATSLQNLYGNQPQHFGDGTRLSIL.